Shown below are 9 T cell receptor beta chains from a single sample sequenced in a study of shared T cell receptors in the human thymus. Only in-frame clones appear in the TCRdb table, and some are missing; sequencing was by immunoSEQ multiplex PCR. The table includes 720,000 or so clones, 75% to 90% detected once. Another study also made use of these data, one on human thymus T cells.

Sequencing used thymocytes. The receptors stem from a girl less than two years old with a congenital heart defect.

J is TRBJ1-1 and V is TRBV28, with 8 bases fitting TRBD1. The CDR3 contains 14 residues. V lost 5 bases to trimming and J lost 5 bases; unmatched junction nucleotides: 7. Germline CDR1 is MDHEN and CDR2 is SYDVKM. CDR3 sequence reads: CASSPTGEKTEAFF. DNA for the CDR3: TGTGCCAGCAGTCCGACAGGGGAGAAAACTGAAGCTTTCTTT.

This clone was seen only once. Within the sample, other DNA sequences also encode this same CDR3. The gene calls are TRBV27 and TRBJ1-6, with 7 bases identical to TRBD1. This CDR3 has 13 residues. Trimming took 10 bases from V and 7 from J; bases not matched to a gene: 7. Germline V lookup: CDR1 MNHEY, CDR2 SMNVEV (reference sequence). CDR3 residues: CATRQGENSPLHF. The CDR3 DNA follows: TGTGCCACAAGACAGGGAGAGAATTCACCCCTCCACTTT.

The gene calls are TRBV7-8 and TRBJ1-1; a weak D match, TRBD1 (5 bases). Trimming pared 4 bases from V and 9 bases from J, leaving 15 bases between. Germline-derived CDR1 and CDR2 are SGHVS and FQNEAQ. CDR3 length: 13 amino acids. The CDR3 loop is CASSYTGAPQAFF. The CDR3 DNA reads TGTGCCAGCAGCTACACAGGCGCGCCTCAAGCTTTCTTT.

This chain connects TRBV5-4 to TRBJ2-5, with TRBD1 matching 9 bases. V dropped 1 base and J dropped 5; count of bases not matched to a gene: 6. Germline-derived CDR1 and CDR2 are SGHNT and YYREEE (reference sequence). The CDR3 extends over 15 amino acids. The CDR3 protein is CASSLMGQGWETQYF. DNA of the CDR3: TGTGCCAGCAGCTTGATGGGACAGGGATGGGAGACCCAGTACTTC.

This rearrangement joins TRBV2 to TRBJ1-4; unclear D gene. Germline assignment: CDR1 SNHLY and CDR2 FYNNEI. V lost 6 bases to trimming and J lost 5 bases, with 13 bases between them. There are 14 residues in the CDR3. The CDR3 DNA reads as TGTGCCAGCAGCGCGACAAGCCCCAATGAAAAACTGTTTTTT. Amino acids: CASSATSPNEKLFF.

The chain is built from TRBV6-5 and TRBJ1-1; tentative D call: TRBD1 (6 bases). The length of the CDR3 is 13 residues. V was clipped by 2 bases and J by 8 bases, with 12 bases between them. Germline loops: CDR1 MNHEY, CDR2 SVGAGI. The CDR3 sequence is CASSYGGAGEAFF. The CDR3 DNA reads TGTGCCAGCAGTTACGGGGGGGCAGGGGAAGCTTTCTTT.

The chain uses TRBV5-1 and TRBJ2-1; 7 nucleotides agree with TRBD2. V shed 0 bases, J shed 4 bases, and the junction held 22 bases outside the gene matches. CDR3 length: 21 amino acids. Per germline, CDR1 SGHRS and CDR2 YFSETQ. CDR3 in amino acids: CASSLALGGGEPPLLYNEQFF. CDR3 in DNA: TGCGCCAGCAGCTTGGCCCTGGGTGGGGGGGAACCCCCGTTACTGTACAATGAGCAGTTCTTC.

The chain couples TRBV5-6 to TRBJ2-7; 9 positions match TRBD1. The CDR3 has 14 amino acids. The germline V gene encodes CDR1 SGHDT and CDR2 YYEEEE. V trimming: 3 bases; J trimming: 5 bases; junction bases outside the gene matches: 6. As DNA, the CDR3 is TGTGCCAGCAGCTACGACCGACAGGGGGACGAGCAGTACTTC. Translation: CASSYDRQGDEQYF.

The table lists this clone with a few counts. CDR3 in DNA: TGTGCCAGCAGCCAAGTCGAGTCTCCGGATTCGCGGACAGATACGCAGTATTTT. Protein product: CASSQVESPDSRTDTQYF. V is TRBV14 and J is TRBJ2-3; D is uncertain. V dropped 1 base and J dropped 3 bases, with 20 bases sitting between them. The length of the CDR3 is 18 residues. CDR1 is SGHDN, CDR2 FVKESK, per germline.